Here is one T cell receptor (beta chain) with its context. Its antigen is undetermined. In TCRdb, the reads were re-called with MiXCR into one record per CDR3 protein. The data contain fewer than 200,000 distinct CDR3 sequences, about a tenth of them singletons. The source of the sample is a study of T cell repertoires in cytomegalovirus infection. About the research overall: Based on public TCR beta signatures, there were indications of CMV infection and of a matching HLA type.

Germline V gives CDR1 DFQATT, CDR2 SNEGSKA (reference sequence). V was pared by 4 bases and J by 3 bases, with 16 bases between. CDR3 size: 16 residues. Findings of the study overall: Carriage of CMV together with the relevant HLA was identifiable through cumulative public TCR beta family frequency. Dominating the ex vivo response were HLA-C-restricted CMV-specific TCR beta clonotypes.

Sample: PBMCs. This TCR came from a human donor in good health (CMV status not recorded). Some clones in this sample may be carry-over from other donors' samples. The chain couples TRBV20-1 to TRBJ1-6; the D gene is possibly TRBD1 (5 bases). The CDR3 spells CSAKGPQTDYNSPLHF. CDR3 sequence (DNA): TGCAGTGCTAAGGGACCCCAGACCGACTATAATTCACCCCTCCACTTT.